This T cell receptor beta chain appears in the sequencing data of a study of regulatory T cells in long-lasting Graves disease. Overall study context: Graves' patients, newly diagnosed, had taken antithyroid drugs under 3 months.

Arm-PCR of CDR3 regions and iRepertoire HTBI primers were used to build TCR beta libraries. MiXCR, run by TCRdb on the multiplex PCR reads, gives a single entry per CDR3 protein. The sample lists fewer than 450,000 distinct CDR3 sequences; about 15% were seen once. Regarding this clonotype: No antigen is known for it.

Described time point: newly diagnosed GD, antithyroid drugs for less than 3 months. Construction of the TCR library relied on RNA isolated from PBMCs. This CDR3 is 15 amino acids long. V was pared by 6 bases and J by 2 bases, with 9 bases of the junction left unmatched. Germline V lookup: CDR1 SQVTM, CDR2 ANQGSEA. General study results and limits: There was favoring of TRBV28, TRBJ1-2 and TRBJ2-5 in persistent disease. Persistent Graves' patients showed less TCR diversity than newly diagnosed ones.

These data are also associated with another study on T cells in Graves' hyperthyroidism and ophthalmopathy.

This chain connects TRBV29-1 to TRBJ2-1, with 8 nucleotides matching TRBD2. Source: peripheral blood mononuclear cells (PBMCs), taken at new diagnosis, from a patient treated with antithyroid drugs. The clonotype comes from a woman between 40 and 50 years old with Graves disease. The CDR3: CSVPTSERTYNEQFF. The CDR3 DNA reads TGCAGCGTGCCGACTAGCGAAAGGACCTACAATGAGCAGTTCTTC.